These T cell receptor beta chains were read from a single sample in a study of CXCR3-negative and CXCR3-positive naive CD8 T cells. TCRdb re-called the 5' RACE reads and gives one entry per CDR3 protein, without DNA. The listing contains about 150,000 distinct CDR3 sequences. Source material: naive CXCR3+ CD8+ T cells from blood. Every receptor here comes from a human donor in good health. Some clones in this sample may be carry-over from other donors' samples. Each CDR3 is given with its conserved first and last residue.

>TRBV3-1|TRBJ2-7
CASSQETSGTYEQYF
>TRBV10-3|TRBJ2-7
CAISESYQGIHEQYF
>TRBV14|TRBJ2-5
CASSHPGLAVYAYQETQYF
>TRBV5-1|TRBJ2-7
CASSPDSRVEQYF
>TRBV29-1|TRBJ1-1
CSVEVGAAEAFF
>TRBV27|TRBJ1-5
CASSWDLAGPQHF
>TRBV6-1|TRBJ2-6
CASSDGGQGSGGANVLTF
>TRBV6-6|TRBJ2-5
CASSYFQSPVQETQYF
>TRBV20-1|TRBJ2-5
CSASAKGQETQYF
>TRBV28|TRBJ1-1
CASSLSGQGTEAFF
>TRBV29-1|TRBJ2-1
CSVDGNSYNEQFF
>TRBV28|TRBJ2-5
CASSLYRGGPNQETQYF
>TRBV7-9|TRBJ2-1
CASSLARERSSYNEQFF
>TRBV11-3|TRBJ1-1
CASSPPDRPLEAFF
>TRBV7-6|TRBJ2-5
CASSLGTAPIGRTQYF
>TRBV7-9|TRBJ2-1
CASNLGAPWDNEQFF
>TRBV19|TRBJ2-1
CASRLAESSYNEQFF
>TRBV11-2|TRBJ2-3
CASSLGFGTGTTDTQYF
>TRBV28|TRBJ1-3
CASSLPDGGAGAGNTIYF
>TRBV29-1|TRBJ2-1
CSVVGENEQFF
>TRBV4-1|TRBJ2-1
CASSPRLANNEQFF
>TRBV7-9|TRBJ2-1
CASSLADGTYNEQFF
>TRBV6-5|TRBJ2-7
CASSLNNYEQYF
>TRBV7-9|TRBJ2-7
CASSPTGGTYEQYF
>TRBV29-1|TRBJ2-2
CTRGPQTGELFF
>TRBV13|TRBJ2-7
CASSSSLDRVPSEQYF
>TRBV12-3/TRBV12-4|TRBJ2-1
CASSNPSGNEQFF
>TRBV14|TRBJ1-1
CASSQERRRLAEAFF
>TRBV5-1|TRBJ2-3
CASSFTGITDTQYF
>TRBV29-1|TRBJ2-7
CSVEADGQEQYF
>TRBV29-1|TRBJ2-3
CSVEVGDSTDTQYF
>TRBV11-1|TRBJ2-7
CASTWDDSYEQYF
>TRBV21-1|TRBJ2-1
CASRPRLAGGMSYNEQFF
>TRBV6-5|TRBJ2-7
CASSYEGQGAYEQYF
>TRBV6-5|TRBJ2-7
CASSPGTGIYEQYF
>TRBV4-1|TRBJ2-7
CASSESGTGKYEQYF
>TRBV28|TRBJ2-7
CASTGEAGGDEQYF
>TRBV27|TRBJ1-2
CASSLNPWGYGYTF